The rows below give T cell receptor beta chains drawn from one sample of a study of blood T cells in healthy people across ages. One entry per CDR3 protein results from TCRdb running MiXCR on the 5' RACE reads. Seen here are about 620,000 distinct CDR3 sequences, over 20% observed once, and the top ten hold approximately 3.7%. Sequenced: blood. The receptors here all came from a man between 65 and 79 years old in good health. The conserved cysteine and the conserved F or W are not part of the CDR3 here.

v_gene	len	j_gene	CDR3aa
TRBV2	10	TRBJ2-1	ASSEYADEQF
TRBV11-2	12	TRBJ2-5	ASSLIGGVETQY
TRBV6-2/TRBV6-3	10	TRBJ2-7	ASSYAGWEQY
TRBV21-1	16	TRBJ2-7	ASSIEPGRAIGAYEQY
TRBV6-2/TRBV6-3	13	TRBJ2-3	ASSYRQLSTDTQY
TRBV11-2	11	TRBJ1-1	ASSLGRVPEAF
TRBV23-1	13	TRBJ2-7	ASSQSSRGSNEQY
TRBV5-6	12	-	ASSFGARDNEQF
TRBV2	16	TRBJ2-5	ASSTTNSGRALVETQY
TRBV12-3/TRBV12-4	13	TRBJ2-1	ASSRDRVTYNEQF
TRBV12-3/TRBV12-4	13	TRBJ2-5	AGSPNRDPQETQY
TRBV6-5	13	TRBJ2-1	ASSRDSGFYNEQF
TRBV10-3	15	-	AISEPPRTSGNYEQY
TRBV20-1	13	TRBJ1-3	SARDRANSGNTIY
TRBV5-1	14	TRBJ2-3	ASSLTPGSVTDTQY
TRBV5-6	14	TRBJ2-1	ASSLDSGVAYNEQF
TRBV20-1	12	TRBJ1-4	SARGDRGNEKLF
TRBV29-1	11	TRBJ2-3	SVERGGTDTQY
TRBV20-1	13	TRBJ1-6	SARVSQDGNSPLH
TRBV12-3/TRBV12-4	10	-	ASSPMGNEQF
TRBV21-1	12	TRBJ2-7	ASIKGRDSYEQY
TRBV25-1	12	TRBJ2-5	ASSPRTSPAAQY
TRBV7-2	13	TRBJ2-1	ASSLLGTGYNEQF
TRBV6-6	15	TRBJ2-3	ASSYYRPGANTDTQY
TRBV7-9	12	TRBJ2-3	ASLFDTGTDTQY
TRBV7-9	14	TRBJ2-5	ASSFSGQGNQETQY
TRBV29-1	11	TRBJ2-4	SVGQLAKNIQY
TRBV5-1	16	TRBJ1-2	ASSLAGTGAQSNYGYT
TRBV20-1	13	TRBJ2-3	SARETGLSTDTQY
TRBV19	11	TRBJ2-5	ASSMGRAETQY
TRBV24-1	13	TRBJ2-5	ATSDLQTGTETQY
TRBV28	10	TRBJ2-5	ANSFGRTGAL
TRBV9	17	-	ASSASRERGTGVEETQY
TRBV4-3	15	TRBJ2-3	ASSQGVAGGGADTQY
TRBV5-1	14	TRBJ2-7	ASSGGTGLAIYEQY
TRBV4-1	13	TRBJ1-4	ASSLIVGYNEKLF
TRBV6-5	12	TRBJ2-7	ASFSSGPTYEQY
TRBV6-6	13	TRBJ2-1	ASNQEREGNNEQF
TRBV5-1	14	TRBJ1-4	ASSLASGSFNEKLF
TRBV20-1	13	TRBJ2-1	SARGGLAGYNEQF
TRBV12-3/TRBV12-4	12	TRBJ1-1	ASSLGAEQPEAF
TRBV7-3	11	TRBJ2-7	ASSLLTGYEQY
TRBV7-9	14	TRBJ2-3	ASSLEASAITDTQY
TRBV27	12	TRBJ1-5	ASSGTASNQPQH
TRBV27	12	TRBJ2-2	ASSKTGVPGELF
TRBV29-1	11	TRBJ2-3	SVGQDSTDTQY
TRBV10-3	11	-	AISVTDGYEQY
TRBV28	12	TRBJ1-2	ASRDGRGVYGYT
TRBV2	12	TRBJ1-2	ASRAEGAGYGYT
TRBV9	11	-	ASSVGEQSEQF
TRBV5-1	13	TRBJ2-4	ASSLEGTGFNIQY
TRBV6-5	12	TRBJ2-3	ASSYGQSADTQY
TRBV5-1	11	TRBJ2-7	ASSSTGDYEQY